The rows below give T cell receptor beta chains drawn from one sample of a study of T cell responses to AZD1222 COVID-19 vaccine. The repertoire was sequenced with immunoSEQ multiplex PCR; TCRdb's copy has only in-frame clones and lacks some. The table shows about 100,000 clones, with 65% to 90% occurring only once. Source: peripheral blood, taken on day 0 of AZD1222 vaccination. These receptors were obtained from an adult in good health. The conserved cysteine and the conserved F or W are not part of the CDR3 here. Rows may omit the clone size; those that give it use once, few, many or a size class.

V: TRBV19; size: NA; CDR3: ASSNYGSSGNTIY
V: TRBV5-8; size: NA; CDR3: ASSSWGIQETQY
V: TRBV3-1/TRBV3-2; size: once; CDR3: ASSQDNGGRQPQH
V: TRBV5-4; size: NA; CDR3: ASSKDRVGEQY
V: TRBV5-1; size: NA; CDR3: ASSSGDLSSYEQY
V: TRBV5-1; size: NA; CDR3: ASSLGTGPLYEQY
V: TRBV7-6; size: NA; CDR3: ASSLSGPDSGNTIY
V: TRBV30; size: NA; CDR3: AWSARTGMGELF
V: TRBV28; size: NA; CDR3: ATRRAGGDGYT
V: TRBV27; size: once; CDR3: ASSLTRTGPYEQY
V: TRBV7-9; size: NA; CDR3: ASSELRALVNEQY
V: TRBV7-8; size: NA; CDR3: ASSLADRGGNQPQH
V: TRBV5-5; size: once; CDR3: ASSSGTVPGYT
V: TRBV7-2; size: once; CDR3: ASSFVGGDQPQH
V: TRBV30; size: few; CDR3: AWSLSARGGYEQF
V: TRBV5-6; size: NA; CDR3: ASHLRTPLNEKLF
V: TRBV4-1; size: NA; CDR3: ASSSSGPYGYT
V: TRBV30; size: once; CDR3: AWSLAGGSEQY
V: TRBV19; size: once; CDR3: ASRDRVTYGYT
V: TRBV7-9; size: NA; CDR3: ASSQTQNNSPLH
V: TRBV3-1/TRBV3-2; size: NA; CDR3: ASRDVYGYT
V: TRBV5-1; size: NA; CDR3: ASGLGGEVEKLF
V: TRBV5-4; size: NA; CDR3: ASSLDPAQNTEAF
V: TRBV27; size: NA; CDR3: ASKTGYTGELF
V: TRBV10-1; size: NA; CDR3: ASSAAFSSTDTQY
V: TRBV29-1; size: NA; CDR3: SVEGGTGAYTEAF
V: TRBV21-1; size: NA; CDR3: ASSHNSPLH
V: TRBV9; size: NA; CDR3: ASSVGGPNYGYT
V: TRBV24-1; size: NA; CDR3: ATSDGANNYGYT
V: TRBV19; size: NA; CDR3: ASSIAPFGGIYGYT
V: TRBV12-3/TRBV12-4; size: once; CDR3: ASSPGRNQPQH
V: TRBV5-6; size: NA; CDR3: ASSSRTGMRTGELF
V: TRBV18; size: NA; CDR3: ASSPAGTGEKLF